What follows are 15 T cell receptor beta chains derived from one specimen sequenced in a study of liver allograft versus peripheral blood T cells. The overall study: Transplanted livers held T cell receptor repertoires, and these were compared with repertoires in recipients' peripheral blood.

TCRdb ran MiXCR on the reads and lists one entry per CDR3 protein. Among around 770 distinct CDR3 sequences listed, over 15% were seen once. These TCRs come from a human patient who had a liver transplant. Some T cells may arise from the graft donor.

By share, this clonotype counts as medium-sized. The chain has TRBV24-1 and TRBJ2-3; 10 nucleotides line up with TRBD1. Germline lookup yields CDR1 KGHDR and CDR2 SFDVKD. The CDR3 extends over 17 amino acids. V lost 5 bases, J lost 0 bases, and 7 bases stayed unmatched. CDR3 amino acids: CATSGLGQGSSTDTQYF. The CDR3 coding sequence is TGTGCCACCAGTGGCTTGGGACAGGGGTCGAGCACAGATACGCAGTATTTT.

This clonotype counts as large. This chain links TRBV6-5 with TRBJ2-6, with D possibly matching TRBD2 (5 bases). V lost 7 bases and J 13 bases, leaving 14 bases between the germline ends. The CDR3 is 12 residues long. Per germline, CDR1 MNHEY and CDR2 SVGAGI. The CDR3: CASTHRGGVLTF. CDR3 bases: TGTGCCAGCACCCACCGAGGAGGTGTCCTGACTTTC.

This clonotype is termed large (0.1 to 1%). This chain connects TRBV27 to TRBJ2-2, with a tentative D call TRBD1 (6 bases). Germline V gene lookup returns CDR1 MNHEY and CDR2 SMNVEV (reference sequence). Trimming stripped 6 bases from V and 5 bases from J, with 16 bases between. There are 15 residues in the CDR3. DNA of the CDR3: TGTGCCAGCAGCCCACAGGGCTCGGGGACCGGGGAGCTGTTTTTT. It specifies CASSPQGSGTGELFF.

By proportion, this clonotype is medium-sized. The chain carries TRBV7-2 and TRBJ2-2, with 8 nucleotides matching TRBD1. This CDR3 has 16 residues. Unmatched junction bases numbered 4, after V lost 3 bases and J lost 1 base. Germline lookup yields CDR1 SGHTA and CDR2 FQGNSA. CDR3 sequence reads: CASSFGQGRNTGELFF. CDR3 nucleotides: TGTGCCAGCAGCTTCGGACAGGGAAGGAACACCGGGGAGCTGTTTTTT. Complete variable domain (other parts from reference TRBV7-2 and TRBJ2-2): GAGVSQSPSNKVTEKGKDVELRCDPISGHTALYWYRQSLGQGLEFLIYFQGNSAPDKSGLPSDRFSAERTGGSVSTLTIQRTQQEDSAVYLCASSFGQGRNTGELFFGEGSRLTVL.

By proportion, this clonotype is large (0.1 to 1%). The rearrangement joins TRBV6-5 to TRBJ1-2; TRBD1 matches 10 bases. CDR3 length: 14 residues. From germline, CDR1 is MNHEY and CDR2 SVGAGI. J gave up 5 bases and V 7 bases, and 7 bases lay outside the gene matches. The CDR3 loop reads CASNGQGGGYGYTF. CDR3 nucleotide sequence: TGTGCCAGCAACGGACAGGGGGGAGGTTATGGCTACACCTTC.

This clonotype ranks as large. The V and J genes are TRBV12-3 or TRBV12-4 and TRBJ1-1, with D unresolved. The V end lost 7 bases, the J end lost 2 bases, and 14 bases lay between the germline ends. CDR3 length: 14 residues. Here the CDR3 reads CASTIIGSNTEAFF. The CDR3 DNA reads as TGTGCCAGCACCATCATCGGCAGTAACACTGAAGCTTTCTTT.

This clonotype is large in the sample. The genes are TRBV19 and TRBJ2-7; 7 nucleotides agree with TRBD2. Germline loops: CDR1 LNHDA, CDR2 SQIVND (reference sequence). The CDR3 is made up of 13 amino acids. The ends lost 5 bases at V and 4 bases at J; junction bases unmatched: 5. The CDR3 is CASSVTGGYEQYF. The CDR3, as DNA: TGTGCCAGTAGTGTTACCGGGGGGTACGAGCAGTACTTC.

This clonotype has just one count. This is likely an artifact of a read error, given a far larger clone one base away. The chain has TRBV6-6 and TRBJ2-1, with TRBD1 matching over 8 bases. Germline CDR1 reads MNHNY; CDR2 reads SVGAGI (reference sequence). The CDR3 extends over 15 amino acids. The CDR3 nucleotides are TGTGTCAGTGGGAGTGGGCAGGGGGCATACAATGAGCAGTTCTTC. Amino acid sequence: CVSGSGQGAYNEQFF.

By frequency in the sample, this clonotype is medium-sized (0.01 to 0.1%). The rearrangement links TRBV5-6 to TRBJ2-7; TRBD1 or TRBD2 may be the D gene (5 bases each). This CDR3 is 14 amino acids long. Germline lookup yields CDR1 SGHDT and CDR2 YYEEEE. With 2 bases removed from V and 2 bases from J, the gap between germline ends came to 11 bases. The CDR3 sequence is CASSFGATTYEQYF. The CDR3 nucleotides are TGTGCCAGCAGCTTCGGGGCCACTACCTACGAGCAGTACTTC.

Sample share makes this clonotype medium-sized. This chain links TRBV19 with TRBJ1-3, with unresolved D. The V and J ends lost 5 bases and 0 bases respectively, with 17 bases between them. The CDR3 loop spans 17 amino acids. Germline V gene sequence: CDR1 LNHDA, CDR2 SQIVND (reference sequence). The CDR3 sequence is CASSPSGSYGSGNTIYF. The CDR3, as DNA: TGTGCCAGTAGTCCTTCGGGAAGTTATGGCTCTGGAAACACCATATATTTT. The full variable domain, rest sourced from reference TRBV19 and TRBJ1-3, is DGGITQSPKYLFRKEGQNVTLSCEQNLNHDAMYWYRQDPGQGLRLIYYSQIVNDFQKGDIAEGYSVSREKKESFPLTVTSAQKNPTAFYLCASSPSGSYGSGNTIYFGEGSWLTVV.

This clonotype is large by share. V usage is TRBV6-1 and J usage is TRBJ2-1, with TRBD1 matching over 8 bases. The germline V gene has CDR1 MNHNS and CDR2 SASEGT. The ends lost 9 bases at V and 4 bases at J; junction bases unmatched: 11. This CDR3 is 15 amino acids long. This CDR3 is CASGSGQGAYNEQFF. The CDR3 nucleotides read TGTGCCAGTGGGAGTGGGCAGGGGGCATACAATGAGCAGTTCTTC.

Regarding this clonotype: The likely explanation is a read error, given a far larger clone one base away. The chain employs TRBV18 and TRBJ2-7; tentative D call: TRBD2 (6 bases). The CDR3 consists of 16 residues. In germline, CDR1 is KGHSH, CDR2 LQKENI. Trimming cost V 1 base and J 7 bases, with 20 bases left between them. As DNA, the CDR3 is TGTGCCAGCTCACCACGAGGCGGGGCGGGGAACAATGAGCAGTACTTC. Translating it yields CASSPRGGAGNNEQYF. The variable domain in full, completed from reference TRBV18 and TRBJ2-7, reads NAGVMQNPRHLVRRRGQEARLRCSPMKGHSHVYWYRQLPEEGLKFMVYLQKENIIDESGMPKERFSAEFPKEGPSILRIQQVVRGDSAAYFCASSPRGGAGNNEQYFGPGTRLTVT.

By share of the sample, this clonotype is large. The V gene is TRBV6-5, the J gene TRBJ1-5; no clear D gene. This CDR3 has 12 amino acids. Trimming took 7 bases from V and 6 from J, leaving 10 bases between them. Per the germline V gene, CDR1 is MNHEY and CDR2 is SVGAGI. For the CDR3, the DNA is TGTGCCAGCAACCTCGGACGTCAGCCCCAGCATTTT. Translated, it gives CASNLGRQPQHF.

This clonotype qualifies as medium-sized. This chain uses TRBV19 with TRBJ2-7; 14 nucleotides match TRBD2. The CDR3 contains 20 residues. Per germline, CDR1 LNHDA and CDR2 SQIVND (reference sequence). The V and J ends lost 4 bases and 4 bases, in that order; junction bases with no gene match: 18. Here the CDR3 DNA reads TGTGCCAGTAGTACGGGACAGGGGACACCGGGACTAGCGGGAGCGTACGAGCAGTACTTC. Translating gives CASSTGQGTPGLAGAYEQYF.

With regard to this clonotype: This likely stems from a read error, as it lies one base from a far larger clone. The chain carries TRBV27 and TRBJ2-7, with 9 bases aligning to TRBD1. CDR3 length equals 12 residues. Unmatched junction bases numbered 8, after V lost 6 bases and J lost 11 bases. Per the germline V gene, CDR1 is MNHEY and CDR2 is SMNVEV (reference sequence). The CDR3 region is CASRGRDREEYF. The CDR3 DNA follows: TGTGCCAGCAGAGGTAGGGACAGGGAGGAGTACTTC.